This T cell receptor beta chain was captured by sequencing in a study of radiotherapy plus CTLA-4 blockade in lung cancer. About the study: In roughly 19% of patients, objective responses were seen; roughly 30% had disease control. Study conclusions and caveats: Subsequent to radiotherapy plus ipilimumab, tumor-derived TCR clones underwent expansion in blood.

Clones were read by immunoSEQ multiplex PCR, and TCRdb kept only the in-frame ones, dropping some. Here the sample spans 45,000 to 55,000 clones, approximately 86% being singletons. Regarding this clone: Its target is not known.

The CDR3 consists of 16 residues. With 3 bases removed from V and 5 bases from J, the gap between germline ends came to 14 bases. CDR1 is LNHDA, CDR2 SQIVND, per germline (reference sequence). This TCR came from a human donor with non-small cell lung cancer that progressed on radiotherapy plus ipilimumab. Some clones in this sample may be carry-over from other donors' samples. Sequencing used peripheral blood, obtained from a patient treated with radiotherapy plus ipilimumab. The chain recombines TRBV19 with TRBJ1-6, with D maybe TRBD1 (5 bases). CDR3 DNA: TGTGCCAGTAGTATTTTGCCGACAGCAAATAATTCACCCCTCCACTTT. Its protein product is CASSILPTANNSPLHF.